A selection of T cell receptor beta chains follows, all from one sample in a study of cytomegalovirus exposure and HLA in healthy donors. Sequencing was performed with immunoSEQ multiplex PCR; in TCRdb, only in-frame clones are kept and a portion is missing. The sample shows around 71,000 clones, around 66% of them seen only once. The sequencing sample was made of PBMCs. The source of these receptors is a male donor in good health and CMV-seropositive. Each CDR3 is given with its conserved first and last residue. Fields, in order: D gene, J gene, clone size, V gene, CDR3 DNA, CDR3 protein. A D gene is named only where the DNA matches it firmly. A row's size may be missing; if present it is once, few, many or a size class.

d_gene: NA
j_gene: TRBJ2-7
abundance: NA
v_gene: TRBV10-2
CDR3nt: TGCGCCAGCAGCCCCTGGCGGGCCTACGAGCAGTACTTC
CDR3aa: CASSPWRAYEQYF

d_gene: NA
j_gene: TRBJ2-3
abundance: NA
v_gene: TRBV7-9
CDR3nt: TGTGCCAGCACCCGGGACTTCTCAAGGACAGATACGCAGTATTTT
CDR3aa: CASTRDFSRTDTQYF

d_gene: NA
j_gene: TRBJ2-1
abundance: NA
v_gene: TRBV5-4
CDR3nt: TGTGCCAGCAACTTAGAGTACAATGAGCAGTTCTTC
CDR3aa: CASNLEYNEQFF

d_gene: TRBD2
j_gene: TRBJ2-2
abundance: few
v_gene: TRBV28
CDR3nt: TGTGCCAGCAGTTCCAGCGGGAGGCCCACCGGGGAGCTGTTTTTT
CDR3aa: CASSSSGRPTGELFF

d_gene: NA
j_gene: TRBJ1-5
abundance: few
v_gene: TRBV19
CDR3nt: TGTGCCAGTAGCTACGACCCTATACAGGGCTATAGCAATCAGCCCCAGCATTTT
CDR3aa: CASSYDPIQGYSNQPQHF

d_gene: TRBD1
j_gene: TRBJ1-5
abundance: NA
v_gene: TRBV6-1
CDR3nt: TGTGCCAGCAGTGCCCTGACAGGGGGCAATCAGCCCCAGCATTTT
CDR3aa: CASSALTGGNQPQHF

d_gene: TRBD1
j_gene: TRBJ1-3
abundance: few
v_gene: TRBV10-3
CDR3nt: TGTGCCATCAGCCCCACAGGGGGCCGAAACACCATATATTTT
CDR3aa: CAISPTGGRNTIYF

d_gene: TRBD2
j_gene: TRBJ2-5
abundance: NA
v_gene: TRBV7-3
CDR3nt: TGTGCCAGCAGGTTTTGGGCCCCTCGGCTAGCGGGCCTTTCCCTCGCGGGAGAGACCCAGTACTTC
CDR3aa: CASRFWAPRLAGLSLAGETQYF

d_gene: TRBD1
j_gene: TRBJ1-2
abundance: NA
v_gene: TRBV6-5
CDR3nt: TGTGCCAGCAGCCGAGACTCGACAGGGACGAATGGCTACACCTTC
CDR3aa: CASSRDSTGTNGYTF

d_gene: NA
j_gene: TRBJ1-2
abundance: NA
v_gene: TRBV6-5
CDR3nt: TGTGCCAGCAGTCGAACAGGGTACGACTATGGCTACACCTTC
CDR3aa: CASSRTGYDYGYTF

d_gene: TRBD2
j_gene: TRBJ2-1
abundance: NA
v_gene: TRBV7-9
CDR3nt: TGTGCCAGCAGCCGACTAGCAAATGAGCAGTTCTTC
CDR3aa: CASSRLANEQFF

d_gene: NA
j_gene: TRBJ1-2
abundance: NA
v_gene: TRBV6-5
CDR3nt: TGTGCCAGCAGTGCCCCTCAGGGGCACTATGGCTACACCTTC
CDR3aa: CASSAPQGHYGYTF

d_gene: TRBD2
j_gene: TRBJ2-3
abundance: NA
v_gene: TRBV13
CDR3nt: TGTGCCAGCAGCCCCTCCGGGACTAGCGGGGGGCGGGGAGATACGCAGTATTTT
CDR3aa: CASSPSGTSGGRGDTQYF

d_gene: TRBD2
j_gene: TRBJ2-7
abundance: NA
v_gene: TRBV2
CDR3nt: TGTGCCAGCAGTGAGACTAGCGGAAGCTACGAGCAGTACTTC
CDR3aa: CASSETSGSYEQYF

d_gene: NA
j_gene: TRBJ1-2
abundance: NA
v_gene: TRBV5-1
CDR3nt: TGCGCCAGCAGCTTGGACCACAGGGGCTACACCTTC
CDR3aa: CASSLDHRGYTF

d_gene: TRBD2
j_gene: TRBJ2-3
abundance: NA
v_gene: TRBV7-2
CDR3nt: TGTGCCAGCAGCTTGCTAGCGGGAGAAACAGATACGCAGTATTTT
CDR3aa: CASSLLAGETDTQYF

d_gene: NA
j_gene: TRBJ2-5
abundance: NA
v_gene: TRBV5-4
CDR3nt: TGTGCCAGCAGCTTAGCAAGGCGGGAAGAGACCCAGTACTTC
CDR3aa: CASSLARREETQYF

d_gene: TRBD1
j_gene: TRBJ2-2
abundance: NA
v_gene: TRBV5-4
CDR3nt: TGTGCCAGCAGCGCGGGACAGGGGACGAACACCGGGGAGCTGTTTTTT
CDR3aa: CASSAGQGTNTGELFF

d_gene: NA
j_gene: TRBJ2-1
abundance: NA
v_gene: TRBV5-4
CDR3nt: TGTGCCAGCAGCGGCAACCTTAGCCCTCCGCTCTTC
CDR3aa: CASSGNLSPPLF

d_gene: NA
j_gene: TRBJ2-3
abundance: NA
v_gene: TRBV7-2
CDR3nt: TGTGCCAGCAGCTTAGCGGCTGATACGCAGTATTTT
CDR3aa: CASSLAADTQYF

d_gene: NA
j_gene: TRBJ2-7
abundance: few
v_gene: TRBV19
CDR3nt: TGTGCCAGTAGTCCCGGACTGAGTAACTACGAGCAGTACTTC
CDR3aa: CASSPGLSNYEQYF

d_gene: TRBD2
j_gene: TRBJ2-1
abundance: NA
v_gene: TRBV6-4
CDR3nt: TGTGCCAGCAGTGACTCACTAGCGGGGTACAATGAGCAGTTCTTC
CDR3aa: CASSDSLAGYNEQFF

d_gene: NA
j_gene: TRBJ2-7
abundance: few
v_gene: TRBV5-6
CDR3nt: TGTGCCAGCAGCGGGTCAGGGGTGAGCGAGCAGTACTTC
CDR3aa: CASSGSGVSEQYF

d_gene: TRBD1
j_gene: TRBJ1-1
abundance: medium-sized
v_gene: TRBV30
CDR3nt: TGTGCCTGGAGTGTTTTCACAGGGGGGAACACTGAAGCTTTCTTT
CDR3aa: CAWSVFTGGNTEAFF

d_gene: NA
j_gene: TRBJ1-1
abundance: NA
v_gene: TRBV7-9
CDR3nt: TGTTCCAGCAGCTTAGCGGGGAGGGGGACGGGCACTGAAGCTTTCTTT
CDR3aa: CSSSLAGRGTGTEAFF

d_gene: NA
j_gene: TRBJ2-2
abundance: NA
v_gene: TRBV6-1
CDR3nt: TGTGCCAGCAGTTTAACGAACACCGGGGAGCTGTTTTTT
CDR3aa: CASSLTNTGELFF

d_gene: NA
j_gene: TRBJ1-4
abundance: NA
v_gene: TRBV9
CDR3nt: TGTGCCAGCAGTCCTTCAGGGGTTAATGAAAAACTGTTTTTT
CDR3aa: CASSPSGVNEKLFF

d_gene: NA
j_gene: TRBJ2-6
abundance: few
v_gene: TRBV2
CDR3nt: TGTGCCAGCAGGAGGGACATCTCTGGGGCCAACGTCCTGACTTTC
CDR3aa: CASRRDISGANVLTF

d_gene: NA
j_gene: TRBJ2-7
abundance: NA
v_gene: TRBV11-2
CDR3nt: TGTGCCAGCAGCTTAGACAGCGTTGCCTACGAGCAGTACTTC
CDR3aa: CASSLDSVAYEQYF

d_gene: NA
j_gene: TRBJ2-1
abundance: NA
v_gene: TRBV30
CDR3nt: TGTGCCTGGAGCAGTCAGAACAATGAGCAGTTCTTC
CDR3aa: CAWSSQNNEQFF

d_gene: TRBD1
j_gene: TRBJ1-1
abundance: NA
v_gene: TRBV4-1
CDR3nt: TGCGCCAGCAGCCTTTCCGGGGACAGGGGCATCCCTGAAGCTTTCTTT
CDR3aa: CASSLSGDRGIPEAFF

d_gene: NA
j_gene: TRBJ2-7
abundance: few
v_gene: TRBV9
CDR3nt: TGTGCCAGCAGCGTAATGGACACCAACTACGAGCAGTACTTC
CDR3aa: CASSVMDTNYEQYF

d_gene: TRBD1
j_gene: TRBJ1-2
abundance: NA
v_gene: TRBV7-9
CDR3nt: TGTGCCAGCAGCCCCGGGACAGGAAGTTATGGCTACACCTTC
CDR3aa: CASSPGTGSYGYTF

d_gene: TRBD2
j_gene: TRBJ2-5
abundance: NA
v_gene: TRBV4-1
CDR3nt: TGCGCCAGCAGCCTAATCATAGCGGGAGGGGGCCAAGAGACCCAGTACTTC
CDR3aa: CASSLIIAGGGQETQYF

d_gene: NA
j_gene: TRBJ1-6
abundance: NA
v_gene: TRBV5-4
CDR3nt: TGTGCCAGCAGCTTGGGTGGACAGCTCTCCTATAATTCACCCCTCCACTTT
CDR3aa: CASSLGGQLSYNSPLHF

d_gene: NA
j_gene: TRBJ1-2
abundance: NA
v_gene: TRBV5-8
CDR3nt: TGTGCCAGCAGCCAGGTCATCTATGGCTACACCTTC
CDR3aa: CASSQVIYGYTF

d_gene: TRBD1
j_gene: TRBJ1-1
abundance: NA
v_gene: TRBV2
CDR3nt: TGTGCCAGCAGTAGGACAGGAGGGGACACTGAAGCTTTCTTT
CDR3aa: CASSRTGGDTEAFF

d_gene: NA
j_gene: TRBJ1-5
abundance: NA
v_gene: TRBV10-3
CDR3nt: TGTGCCATCAGTGAGTCGATCGTCGGCTCTGAGGCCCAGCATTTT
CDR3aa: CAISESIVGSEAQHF

d_gene: TRBD2
j_gene: TRBJ2-7
abundance: many
v_gene: TRBV18
CDR3nt: TGTGCCAGCTCACCCCTTAGCGGGGGCACCTACGAGCAGTACTTC
CDR3aa: CASSPLSGGTYEQYF

d_gene: NA
j_gene: TRBJ1-5
abundance: NA
v_gene: TRBV10-3
CDR3nt: TGTGCCGTACAGTCAGGTGGCAATCAGCCCCAGCATTTT
CDR3aa: CAVQSGGNQPQHF

d_gene: NA
j_gene: TRBJ2-7
abundance: NA
v_gene: TRBV27
CDR3nt: TGTGCCAGCAAATACTCACTGTCCTACGAGCAGTACTTC
CDR3aa: CASKYSLSYEQYF

d_gene: TRBD1
j_gene: TRBJ1-1
abundance: NA
v_gene: TRBV19
CDR3nt: TGTGCCAGTAGCAGGAACAGGGGGAATGAAGCTTTCTTT
CDR3aa: CASSRNRGNEAFF

d_gene: NA
j_gene: TRBJ1-5
abundance: few
v_gene: TRBV27
CDR3nt: TGTGCCAGCAGAACCGGGACAACGAGTAGCAATCAGCCCCAGCATTTT
CDR3aa: CASRTGTTSSNQPQHF

d_gene: TRBD2
j_gene: TRBJ2-2
abundance: NA
v_gene: TRBV6-6
CDR3nt: TGTGCCAGCACTCGAGACGGGACTAGCGGGCCCGGGGAGCTGTTTTTT
CDR3aa: CASTRDGTSGPGELFF

d_gene: NA
j_gene: TRBJ1-2
abundance: NA
v_gene: TRBV6-1
CDR3nt: TGTGCCAGCAGCCGGGAGGCTAACTATGGCTACACCTTC
CDR3aa: CASSREANYGYTF